This T cell receptor beta chain was captured in a study of blood T cell repertoires in COVID-19. Study overall: Nucleic acid was either cDNA or gDNA, and it came from T cells, B-cell-depleted T cells, or PBMCs.

Measured with immunoSEQ multiplex PCR; TCRdb has only the in-frame clones, and not every one. The repertoire holds more than 200,000 clones, with around 86% as singletons. Sequencing input: peripheral blood. The receptor was isolated from a man aged 45-65 years with COVID-19, enrolled during active disease.

The CDR3 DNA reads TGTGCCACGGGGCAGGGGTATGGCTACACCTTC. Protein: CATGQGYGYTF. This chain connects TRBV11-2 to TRBJ1-2; TRBD1 is a possible D gene (6 bases). The length of the CDR3 is 11 residues. The ends were cut back, 10 bases at V and 5 bases at J, with 11 bases in the middle. Germline CDR1 and CDR2: SGHAT and FQNNGV.